The 11 T cell receptor beta chains in this list originate from one sample, sequenced in a study of blood T cell repertoires in COVID-19. The repertoire was sequenced with immunoSEQ multiplex PCR; TCRdb's copy has only in-frame clones and lacks some. Of more than 75,000 clones in the sample, approximately 79% were seen once. Source material: peripheral blood. All receptors come from a woman older than 75 with active or convalescent COVID-19.

The chain is built from TRBV6-5 and TRBJ1-5; TRBD1 is a possible D gene (5 bases). The germline V gene has CDR1 MNHEY and CDR2 SVGAGI. The CDR3 is 16 amino acids. Trimming took off 4 bases at V and 4 bases at J, with 17 bases between the two ends. CDR3 region: CASSFGQGSGNQPQHF. The CDR3 bases are TGTGCCAGCAGTTTTGGCCAGGGAAGTGGGAATCAGCCCCAGCATTTT.

The chain uses TRBV9 and TRBJ1-2; maybe TRBD1 (6 bases). V was trimmed by 3 bases and J by 8 bases, leaving 17 bases between them. Looked up from germline, CDR1 is SGDLS and CDR2 is YYNGEE. The CDR3 extends over 14 amino acids. The CDR3 bases are TGTGCCAGCAGCGGACAGGTAAATCAACGCGGCTACACCTTC. It translates to CASSGQVNQRGYTF.

The chain joins TRBV11-1 to TRBJ2-7; 8 bases agree with TRBD1. The CDR3 sequence is 15 residues long. Germline assignment: CDR1 SGHAT and CDR2 FQDESV (reference sequence). V was pared by 2 bases and J by 5 bases, with 8 bases of the junction left unmatched. The CDR3 here is CASSLLPGGIDEQYF. DNA for the CDR3: TGTGCCAGCAGCTTATTGCCAGGGGGCATCGACGAGCAGTACTTC.

V is TRBV5-1 and J is TRBJ2-5; tentatively, D is TRBD1 (6 bases). The length of the CDR3 is 15 residues. Trimming pared 4 bases from V and 4 bases from J, leaving 17 bases between. Germline V gene lookup returns CDR1 SGHRS and CDR2 YFSETQ. CDR3 nucleotide sequence: TGCGCCAGCAGCCTCCAACAGGGCCCCATAGAGACCCAGTACTTC. It is translated as CASSLQQGPIETQYF.

The gene calls are TRBV2 and TRBJ1-1, with D possibly TRBD1 on 5 matching bases. The ends were cut back, 7 bases at V and 2 bases at J, with 17 bases in the middle. This CDR3 has 15 residues. Germline V gene data show CDR1 as SNHLY and CDR2 as FYNNEI. CDR3 in DNA: TGTGCCAGCATTCGGGCGGGGGGTCGAAACACTGAAGCTTTCTTT. Protein: CASIRAGGRNTEAFF.

This rearrangement joins TRBV30 to TRBJ1-6; no definite D call. V was shortened by 4 bases and J by 14 bases, with 18 bases between the two germline ends. Per the germline V gene, CDR1 is GTSNPN and CDR2 is SVGIG (reference sequence). This CDR3 has 13 residues. The CDR3 here is CAWKEQTQFTLHF. In nucleotides, the CDR3 is TGTGCCTGGAAGGAACAGACGCAATTCACCCTCCACTTT.

The chain carries TRBV18 and TRBJ1-5; the D is unclear. The CDR3 length is 15 residues. Trimming cost V 4 bases and J 0 bases, with 10 bases left between them. CDR1 is KGHSH, CDR2 LQKENI, per germline. CDR3 coding DNA: TGTGCCAGCTCACTCCAGGACTATAGCAATCAGCCCCAGCATTTT. Its protein is CASSLQDYSNQPQHF.

This clone was counted between two and nine times. This chain connects TRBV5-6 to TRBJ2-7; TRBD1 matches at 10 bases. The CDR3 is 15 residues long. Losses at the gene ends were 2 bases for V and 0 bases for J; bases not matched to a gene: 2. Germline V gene data show CDR1 as SGHDT and CDR2 as YYEEEE. CDR3 nucleotides: TGTGCCAGCAGCTTCGGGACAGGGGCCTCCTACGAGCAGTACTTC. This encodes CASSFGTGASYEQYF.

The chain employs TRBV19 and TRBJ1-5, with TRBD1 matching over 7 bases. The germline V gene has CDR1 LNHDA and CDR2 SQIVND (reference sequence). Trimming took 7 bases from V and 0 from J; bases not matched to a gene: 18. The CDR3 is made up of 19 amino acids. The CDR3 region has the DNA TGTGCCAGTACCCGTCTCAGTACTGGCAGGGGGGCTAGCAATCAGCCCCAGCATTTT. Encoded protein: CASTRLSTGRGASNQPQHF.

The V call is TRBV6-1, the J call TRBJ2-1; a possible D gene is TRBD1 (6 bases). CDR3 size: 16 residues. The germline V gene has CDR1 MNHNS and CDR2 SASEGT. Trimming stripped 3 bases from V and 0 bases from J, with 12 bases between. DNA for the CDR3: TGTGCCAGCAGTGACAGGGGTCAAAACTCCTACAATGAGCAGTTCTTC. Amino acids: CASSDRGQNSYNEQFF.

This chain links TRBV5-8 with TRBJ1-5; D gene unclear. CDR1 is SGHTS and CDR2 is YDEGEE in the germline V gene. This CDR3 comprises 15 residues. Trimming took off 4 bases at V and 0 bases at J, with 11 bases between the two ends. CDR3 nucleotide sequence: TGTGCCAGCAGCCCCAGGCCGGATAGCAATCAGCCCCAGCATTTT. It translates to CASSPRPDSNQPQHF. Filled out from reference TRBV5-8 and TRBJ1-5, the complete variable domain reads EAGVTQSPTHLIKTRGQQATLRCSPISGHTSVYWYQQALGLGLQFLLWYDEGEERNRGNFPPRFSGRQFPNYSSELNVNALELEDSALYLCASSPRPDSNQPQHFGDGTRLSIL.